This is a list of T cell receptor beta chains from one sample in a study of CD8 T cells in Susac syndrome. MiXCR, applied by TCRdb to the immunoSEQ multiplex PCR reads, yields one record per CDR3 protein. The sample comprises approximately 120,000 distinct CDR3 sequences, more than 85% of which are singletons, and roughly 0.3% rests with the top ten. Sequencing was performed on CD8+ T cells from PBMCs. The receptors were sampled from a human donor with multiple sclerosis. The CDR3 runs from the conserved cysteine through the conserved F or W. Fields, in order: V gene, J gene, clone size, D gene, CDR3 protein, CDR3 DNA. The D gene is left open where the match is weak. Some rows have no size entry. The others give once, few or many, or a class for an expanded clone.

>TRBV19|TRBJ1-5|few|.
CASSLQGNSNQPQHF
TGTGCCAGTAGCCTCCAGGGTAATAGCAATCAGCCCCAGCATTTT
>TRBV19|TRBJ2-5|.|.
CASSIAGRGETQYF
TGTGCCAGTAGTATCGCCGGGAGAGGGGAGACCCAGTACTTC
>TRBV3-1|TRBJ2-7|once|.
CASSILFFVLDEQYF
TGTGCCAGCAGCATTTTGTTTTTCGTGTTAGACGAGCAGTACTTC
>TRBV27|TRBJ2-3|few|.
CASSLYGSTDTQYF
TGTGCCAGCAGTTTATACGGAAGCACAGATACGCAGTATTTT
>TRBV19|TRBJ2-5|.|TRBD2
CASSIASGRYQETQYF
TGTGCCAGTAGTATTGCTAGCGGGAGGTACCAAGAGACCCAGTACTTC
>TRBV7-9|TRBJ2-7|.|TRBD1
CASSVGQALPPYEQYF
TGTGCCAGCAGCGTGGGACAGGCCCTCCCCCCCTACGAGCAGTACTTC
>TRBV5-1|TRBJ2-3|.|.
CASSSQGRWWSDTQYF
TGCGCCAGCAGCTCACAGGGAAGGTGGTGGTCAGATACGCAGTATTTT
>TRBV27|TRBJ1-1|.|.
CASSLLGGTEAFF
TGTGCCAGCAGTTTATTAGGGGGCACTGAAGCTTTCTTT
>TRBV11-2|TRBJ2-7|.|.
CASSLDQAFYEQYF
TGTGCCAGCAGCTTAGATCAAGCTTTCTACGAGCAGTACTTC
>TRBV9|TRBJ1-1|.|.
CASSVEGENTEAFF
TGTGCCAGCAGCGTAGAAGGCGAGAACACTGAAGCTTTCTTT
>TRBV3-1|TRBJ2-1|.|.
CASSRGLYRVSSYNEQFF
TGTGCCAGCAGCCGGGGCCTTTACAGGGTAAGCTCCTACAATGAGCAGTTCTTC
>TRBV7-3|TRBJ2-4|.|TRBD1
CASSLTGDRGPTDIQYF
TGTGCCAGCAGCTTAACTGGGGACAGGGGGCCGACGGACATTCAGTACTTC
>TRBV20-1|TRBJ2-7|.|TRBD1
CSPRMDRGSSYEQYF
TGCAGTCCACGAATGGACAGGGGGAGCTCCTACGAGCAGTACTTC
>TRBV27|TRBJ2-7|.|TRBD2
CASSFGLAGASSYEQYF
TGTGCCAGCAGTTTCGGACTAGCGGGGGCCAGCTCCTACGAGCAGTACTTC
>TRBV7-9|TRBJ2-1|.|.
CASSFRDSEQFF
TGTGCCAGCAGCTTCCGGGACTCCGAGCAGTTCTTC
>TRBV29-1|TRBJ2-5|.|.
CSVPDDRNQETQYF
TGCAGCGTTCCGGATGACAGGAACCAAGAGACCCAGTACTTC